These 6 T cell receptor beta chains came from one sample sequenced in a study of human T cells and chemical hapten exposure. Documented time point: pre-sensitization, week 0. Treatment meaning: therapeutic diphenylcyclopropenone sensitization with weekly scalp DPC. TCRdb re-called the RACE reads through MiXCR, storing one row per CDR3 protein. The sample shows under 200,000 distinct CDR3 sequences, 25% to 35% of them seen only once. Specimen: whole blood, collected in connection with sensitization to the hapten diphenylcyclopropenone (DPC). The receptors were gathered from a woman in her 30s with alopecia areata. Some clones in this sample may be carry-over from other donors' samples.

This sequence joins TRBV18 and TRBJ1-1; TRBD1 might be the D (6 bases). The ends were cut back, 3 bases at V and 5 bases at J, with 16 bases in the middle. The CDR3 totals 15 residues. CDR1 and CDR2 from the germline V gene are KGHSH and LQKENI. This chain's CDR3 is CASSPPDSFSTEAFF. CDR3 nucleotides: TGTGCCAGCTCACCGCCGGACAGTTTTTCGACTGAAGCTTTCTTT.

The chain joins TRBV20-1 to TRBJ2-5; 10 positions match TRBD2. CDR3 length equals 16 residues. V lost 6 bases, J lost 0 bases, and 10 bases stayed unmatched. Germline-derived CDR1 and CDR2 are DFQATT and SNEGSKA (reference sequence). CDR3 sequence reads: CSALRALAGDQETQYF. The CDR3 region has the DNA TGCAGTGCCCTAAGAGCCCTAGCGGGAGACCAAGAGACCCAGTACTTC.

This sequence joins TRBV27 and TRBJ1-5, with a tentative D call TRBD1 (5 bases). This CDR3 has 14 amino acids. Trimming stripped 5 bases from V and 2 bases from J, with 10 bases between. CDR1 and CDR2 from the germline V gene are MNHEY and SMNVEV (reference sequence). Here the CDR3 reads CASSPGEGNQPQHF. CDR3 DNA: TGTGCCAGCAGTCCGGGGGAAGGCAATCAGCCCCAGCATTTT.

The rearrangement uses TRBV4-1 and TRBJ2-1, with 7 bases identical to TRBD2. The CDR3 spans 16 residues. The germline gives CDR1 MGHRA, CDR2 YSYEKL. J lost 4 bases, V lost 2 bases, and 8 bases had no gene match. The CDR3 DNA reads TGCGCCAGCAGCCAACGCGATAGCGGGTTGTACAATGAGCAGTTCTTC. The encoded protein is CASSQRDSGLYNEQFF.

This clonotype was picked up a small number of times. The chain combines TRBV3-1 with TRBJ1-1, with unresolved D. The CDR3 has 15 residues. Trimming removed 4 bases from V and 0 bases from J, with 12 bases in between. Germline V gene sequence: CDR1 LGHDT, CDR2 YNNKEL (reference sequence). CDR3 loop: CASSPTLGMNTEAFF. DNA for the CDR3: TGTGCCAGCAGCCCGACCTTAGGCATGAACACTGAAGCTTTCTTT. The variable domain in full, with the rest retrieved from reference TRBV3-1 and TRBJ1-1, is DTAVSQTPKYLVTQMGNDKSIKCEQNLGHDTMYWYKQDSKKFLKIMFSYNNKELIINETVPNRFSPKSPDKAHLNLHINSLELGDSAVYFCASSPTLGMNTEAFFGQGTRLTVV.

This clonotype was recorded a few times. The CDR3 loop is CASSRGPSSGANVLTF. CDR3 nucleotides: TGCGCCAGCAGCCGAGGACCGAGCTCGGGGGCCAACGTCCTGACTTTC. The chain employs TRBV5-1 and TRBJ2-6; D is unclear. V was clipped by 4 bases and J by 4 bases, with 15 bases between them. This CDR3 has 16 amino acids. CDR1 and CDR2 from the germline V gene are SGHRS and YFSETQ.